These 30 T cell receptor beta chains were sequenced from one sample in a study of cytomegalovirus exposure and HLA in healthy donors. This table comes from immunoSEQ multiplex PCR, and its TCRdb copy is limited to in-frame clones, with some not included. This sample yields roughly 68,000 clones, of which approximately 97% are seen a single time; about 2.4% belongs to the top ten. Material: PBMCs. Receptors were obtained from a man between 18 and 35 years old in good health and CMV-seronegative.

This rearrangement joins TRBV29-1 to TRBJ2-7; no firm D call. CDR1 and CDR2 from the germline V gene are SQVTM and ANQGSEA. Trimming took 2 bases from V and 0 from J, leaving 8 bases between them. The CDR3 contains 13 residues. CDR3: CSVESQASYEQYF. The CDR3 nucleotides read TGCAGCGTTGAATCCCAGGCCTCCTACGAGCAGTACTTC.

The chain joins TRBV5-6 to TRBJ2-7; 7 bases map to TRBD1. This CDR3 has 12 amino acids. V lost 5 bases and J lost 6; bases outside the gene matches: 5. The germline CDR1 and CDR2 sequences are SGHDT and YYEEEE. The DNA of the CDR3 is TGTGCCAGCAGTGACAGGGCGGGCGAGCAGTACTTC. It encodes CASSDRAGEQYF.

This chain's CDR3 is CASSNGAENSPLHF. Written as DNA, the CDR3 is TGTGCCAGCAGCAACGGAGCCGAAAATTCACCCCTCCACTTT. The chain has TRBV9 and TRBJ1-6; no definite D call. V was pared by 4 bases and J by 7 bases, with 12 bases between. This CDR3 is 14 amino acids long. The germline V gene encodes CDR1 SGDLS and CDR2 YYNGEE.

This chain uses TRBV29-1 with TRBJ2-1; D is possibly TRBD1 (5 bases). Germline V lookup: CDR1 SQVTM, CDR2 ANQGSEA. Trimming left V 4 bases short and J 6 bases short, with 13 bases between. This CDR3 comprises 13 residues. As DNA, the CDR3 is TGCAGCGTTGCAGGGATGATGGGCAATGAGCAGTTCTTC. Its protein product is CSVAGMMGNEQFF.

The chain carries TRBV28 and TRBJ1-1; TRBD1 agrees at 10 bases. CDR3 length: 17 amino acids. The ends lost 1 base at V and 5 bases at J; junction bases unmatched: 10. The V gene's germline CDR1 is MDHEN and CDR2 SYDVKM. In DNA form, the CDR3 reads TGTGCCAGCAGTTTATTGGGGACAGGGGTTATCGCGACTGAAGCTTTCTTT. It specifies CASSLLGTGVIATEAFF.

The V gene is TRBV10-3, the J gene TRBJ2-7; possible D gene TRBD2, 5 bases. V lost 0 bases and J 5 bases, leaving 8 bases between the germline ends. CDR1 is ENHRY, CDR2 SYGVKD, per germline. The CDR3 is 13 residues long. CDR3 amino acids: CAISESGVDEQYF. CDR3 sequence (DNA): TGTGCCATCAGTGAGTCCGGGGTCGACGAGCAGTACTTC.

The chain combines TRBV2 with TRBJ1-2; 11 bases line up with TRBD1. Germline loops: CDR1 SNHLY, CDR2 FYNNEI. The CDR3 is 15 amino acids. Trimming took 5 bases from V and 4 from J; bases not matched to a gene: 6. The CDR3 region is CASSTGQGATYGYTF. CDR3 in DNA: TGTGCCAGCAGTACCGGACAGGGGGCTACCTATGGCTACACCTTC.

The chain combines TRBV10-3 with TRBJ2-7; D remains unclear. CDR1 is ENHRY and CDR2 is SYGVKD in the germline V gene. Trimming cost V 2 bases and J 3 bases, with 11 bases left between them. The CDR3 runs 14 residues. The CDR3 DNA sequence: TGTGCCATCAGTGAGGAGCAGGTGGGCTACGAGCAGTACTTC. Amino acid sequence: CAISEEQVGYEQYF.

V and J are TRBV6-1 and TRBJ1-5; no firm D call. Looked up from germline, CDR1 is MNHNS and CDR2 is SASEGT. Trimming took off 2 bases at V and 5 bases at J, with 16 bases between the two ends. The CDR3 totals 16 residues. The CDR3 protein is CASSELHGVVYQPQHF. The CDR3 region has the DNA TGTGCCAGCAGTGAACTTCACGGGGTGGTGTATCAGCCCCAGCATTTT.

The chain employs TRBV13 and TRBJ1-1, with 8 bases lining up with TRBD1. The germline CDR1 and CDR2 sequences are PRHDT and FYEKMQ (reference sequence). The CDR3 has 14 amino acids. The V gene end was trimmed by 5 bases and the J gene end by 4 bases; junction bases not matched to a gene: 6. The CDR3 DNA reads TGTGCCAGCAGCCCCCCCACAGGGGGCACTGAAGCTTTCTTT. This translates into CASSPPTGGTEAFF.

V gene TRBV28 combines with J gene TRBJ1-1; 9 nucleotides agree with TRBD1. CDR3 size: 17 residues. V lost 3 bases, J lost 0 bases, and 8 bases stayed unmatched. The germline V gene encodes CDR1 MDHEN and CDR2 SYDVKM. For the CDR3, the DNA is TGTGCCAGCAGTTTCGGACAGGGGATGGGGGTGAACACTGAAGCTTTCTTT. Translation gives CASSFGQGMGVNTEAFF.

The chain links TRBV19 to TRBJ1-2; 7 nucleotides agree with TRBD1. Germline CDR1 is LNHDA and CDR2 is SQIVND (reference sequence). V dropped 8 bases and J dropped 5; count of bases not matched to a gene: 5. This CDR3 contains 12 residues. As DNA, the CDR3 is TGTGCCAGTCTCGGACAGGTTTATGGCTACACCTTC. It codes for CASLGQVYGYTF.

V and J are TRBV10-1 and TRBJ1-2; weak D call: TRBD1 (6 bases). This CDR3 spans 18 amino acids. Germline CDR1 reads WNHNN; CDR2 reads SYGVQD (reference sequence). The V gene lost 7 bases and the J gene lost 0 bases, with 24 bases spanning the gap. For the CDR3, the DNA is TGCGCCAGCATCCCGCGAGGACAGACCGAGTTAGCTAACTATGGCTACACCTTC. It encodes CASIPRGQTELANYGYTF.

The chain uses TRBV7-9 and TRBJ2-2; D might be TRBD2 (5 bases). The germline V gene has CDR1 SEHNR and CDR2 FQNEAQ (reference sequence). The CDR3 consists of 16 residues. The V and J ends lost 0 bases and 4 bases respectively, with 12 bases between them. The CDR3 sequence: CASSLARDGVTGELFF. CDR3 sequence (DNA): TGTGCCAGCAGCTTAGCCCGCGACGGGGTCACCGGGGAGCTGTTTTTT.

The chain carries TRBV6-1 and TRBJ2-7; maybe TRBD1 (5 bases). This CDR3 spans 15 amino acids. Trimming stripped 0 bases from V and 0 bases from J, with 9 bases between. Germline V gene sequence: CDR1 MNHNS, CDR2 SASEGT. The CDR3 loop is CASSEAQASSYEQYF. The CDR3 region has the DNA TGTGCCAGCAGTGAAGCACAGGCTAGCTCCTACGAGCAGTACTTC.

The chain links TRBV6-7 to TRBJ2-7, with 7 bases that match TRBD1. TRBV6-7 is noted as an ORF with a role that remains uncertain. The CDR3 loop spans 17 amino acids. V was pared by 0 bases and J by 5 bases, with 13 bases of the junction left unmatched. CDR3 coding DNA: TGTGCCAGCAGTTACTCAAGGGGACAGCTGAGTTTCCACGAGCAGTACTTC. Its protein is CASSYSRGQLSFHEQYF.

J is TRBJ2-7 and V is TRBV27, with 8 bases matching TRBD2. With V trimmed by 4 bases and J by 7 bases, 6 bases remained unmatched. The CDR3 loop spans 13 amino acids. Germline V gene sequence: CDR1 MNHEY, CDR2 SMNVEV (reference sequence). CDR3 nucleotides: TGTGCCAGCAGTTCGGGAGGGTCGGGGGAGCAGTACTTC. Residues: CASSSGGSGEQYF.

The V and J genes are TRBV4-1 and TRBJ2-2, with 9 nucleotides matching TRBD1. V shed 3 bases, J shed 6 bases, and the junction held 8 bases outside the gene matches. The germline V gene has CDR1 MGHRA and CDR2 YSYEKL. CDR3 length: 16 amino acids. The CDR3 nucleotides read TGCGCCAGCAGCCAGCCGGACAGGGGTTTCGCCGGGGAGCTGTTTTTT. Translated, it gives CASSQPDRGFAGELFF.

The chain couples TRBV7-8 to TRBJ1-2; a weak D match, TRBD1 (5 bases). CDR1 and CDR2 (germline): SGHVS, FQNEAQ. CDR3 size: 14 residues. Trimming removed 0 bases at V and 8 bases at J, with 13 bases between. The CDR3: CASSLAQGERGYTF. CDR3 DNA: TGTGCCAGCAGCTTAGCGCAGGGCGAAAGGGGCTACACCTTC.

The chain employs TRBV6-5 and TRBJ2-2; TRBD1 is a possible D gene (6 bases). The CDR3 spans 15 residues. V lost 2 bases and J 6 bases, leaving 13 bases between the germline ends. Germline-derived CDR1 and CDR2 are MNHEY and SVGAGI. The CDR3 DNA is TGTGCCAGCAGTTACAGGACAGTCCACCCCGGGGAGCTGTTTTTT. This sequence encodes CASSYRTVHPGELFF.

The chain links TRBV2 to TRBJ2-5, with D unclear. The germline V gene has CDR1 SNHLY and CDR2 FYNNEI. This CDR3 is built from 12 residues. V lost 3 bases and J 2 bases, leaving 4 bases between the germline ends. The CDR3 DNA reads as TGTGCCAGCAGTGACCTTCAAGAGACCCAGTACTTC. It encodes CASSDLQETQYF.

The genes are TRBV9 and TRBJ1-1; 8 bases agree with TRBD1. The CDR3 length is 17 residues. The V and J ends lost 0 bases and 3 bases, in that order; junction bases with no gene match: 10. From germline, CDR1 is SGDLS and CDR2 YYNGEE. The CDR3: CASSVVGDRGLDTEAFF. CDR3 in DNA: TGTGCCAGCAGCGTAGTGGGAGACAGGGGTCTGGACACTGAAGCTTTCTTT.

This clone was recorded only once. The chain couples TRBV4-1 to TRBJ1-1; D not certain. With 0 bases removed from V and 1 base from J, the gap between germline ends came to 6 bases. The CDR3 is made up of 14 amino acids. Per the germline V gene, CDR1 is MGHRA and CDR2 is YSYEKL. The CDR3 DNA follows: TGCGCCAGCAGCCAAGATTATCGGAACACTGAAGCTTTCTTT. Translated, it gives CASSQDYRNTEAFF.

The rearrangement joins TRBV13 to TRBJ2-3; unclear D gene. V shed 1 base and J shed 0 bases, with 8 bases lying between them. The germline V gene encodes CDR1 PRHDT and CDR2 FYEKMQ (reference sequence). There are 15 residues in the CDR3. CDR3: CASSLDSLSTDTQYF. CDR3 DNA: TGTGCCAGCAGCTTAGACAGCCTTAGCACAGATACGCAGTATTTT. The entire variable domain, with the rest obtained from reference TRBV13 and TRBJ2-3, is as follows: AAGVIQSPRHLIKEKRETATLKCYPIPRHDTVYWYQQGPGQDPQFLISFYEKMQSDKGSIPDRFSAQQFSDYHSELNMSSLELGDSALYFCASSLDSLSTDTQYFGPGTRLTVL.

The chain links TRBV11-3 to TRBJ1-4; D ambiguous. The V gene lost 1 base and the J gene lost 1 base, with 7 bases spanning the gap. This CDR3 has 15 amino acids. CDR1 is SGHNT and CDR2 is YENEEA in the germline V gene. The CDR3 here is CASSLVGRTNEKLFF. The CDR3 region has the DNA TGTGCCAGCAGCTTAGTTGGGAGAACTAATGAAAAACTGTTTTTT. Combining the CDR3 with reference TRBV11-3 and TRBJ1-4 gives the whole variable domain EAGVVQSPRYKIIEKKQPVAFWCNPISGHNTLYWYLQNLGQGPELLIRYENEEAVDDSQLPKDRFSAERLKGVDSTLKIQPAELGDSAVYLCASSLVGRTNEKLFFGSGTQLSVL.

This sequence joins TRBV6-1 and TRBJ2-7, with D perhaps matching TRBD1 (6 bases). V lost 6 bases and J lost 6, with 21 bases in between. The germline CDR1 and CDR2 sequences are MNHNS and SASEGT. The CDR3 has 15 residues. CDR3 DNA sequence: TGTGCCAGCAGCCAACCCCGACAGGATATTCGCGAGCAGTACTTC. It is translated as CASSQPRQDIREQYF.

The chain has TRBV5-1 and TRBJ2-7; the match to TRBD1 covers 7 bases. Germline lookup yields CDR1 SGHRS and CDR2 YFSETQ. CDR3 length: 12 amino acids. V lost 4 bases and J lost 4; bases outside the gene matches: 2. The CDR3 DNA follows: TGCGCCAGCAGCGTGACAGGGTACGAGCAGTACTTC. It encodes CASSVTGYEQYF.

This clone has only one observation. The chain combines TRBV30 with TRBJ2-3, with D possibly TRBD2 on 6 matching bases. The germline V and J ends were trimmed by 5 bases and 1 base, with 19 bases remaining between them. Germline CDR1 GTSNPN, CDR2 SVGIG (reference sequence). The CDR3 is made up of 16 amino acids. The CDR3: CAWDAGLAAGTDTQYF. CDR3 bases: TGTGCCTGGGATGCCGGCTTAGCGGCGGGCACAGATACGCAGTATTTT.

The CDR3 loop is CASRRQWDTGELFF. CDR3 nucleotide sequence: TGTGCCAGCAGAAGACAATGGGACACCGGGGAGCTGTTTTTT. The chain employs TRBV6-4 and TRBJ2-2; D not certain. The V gene's germline CDR1 is MRHNA and CDR2 SNTAGT. V was shortened by 6 bases and J by 3 bases, with 11 bases between the two germline ends. The CDR3 has 14 amino acids.

This clone was observed a single time. This chain links TRBV6-1 with TRBJ1-1; TRBD1 is a possible D gene (5 bases). CDR1 and CDR2 from the germline V gene are MNHNS and SASEGT. Trimming took off 7 bases at V and 1 base at J, with 16 bases between the two ends. CDR3 length: 15 amino acids. CDR3 region: CASKAPGGKNTEAFF. The CDR3 coding sequence is TGTGCCAGCAAGGCCCCTGGGGGGAAGAACACTGAAGCTTTCTTT.